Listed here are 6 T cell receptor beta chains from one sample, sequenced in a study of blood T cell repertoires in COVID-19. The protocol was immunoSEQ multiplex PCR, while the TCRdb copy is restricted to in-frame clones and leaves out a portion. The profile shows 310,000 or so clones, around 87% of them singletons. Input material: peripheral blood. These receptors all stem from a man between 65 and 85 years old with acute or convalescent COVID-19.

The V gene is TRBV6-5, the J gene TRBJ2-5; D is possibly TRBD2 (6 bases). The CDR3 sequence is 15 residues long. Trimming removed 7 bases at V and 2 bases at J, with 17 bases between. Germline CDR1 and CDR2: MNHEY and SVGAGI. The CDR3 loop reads CASKRTINIQETQYF. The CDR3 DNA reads TGTGCCAGCAAGAGGACTATAAATATACAAGAGACCCAGTACTTC.

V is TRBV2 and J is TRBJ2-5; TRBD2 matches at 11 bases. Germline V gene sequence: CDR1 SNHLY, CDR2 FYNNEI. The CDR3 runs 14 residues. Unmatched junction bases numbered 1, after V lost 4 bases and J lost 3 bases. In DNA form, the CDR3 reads TGTGCCAGCAGTGGACTAGCGGGAAAAGAGACCCAGTACTTC. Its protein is CASSGLAGKETQYF.

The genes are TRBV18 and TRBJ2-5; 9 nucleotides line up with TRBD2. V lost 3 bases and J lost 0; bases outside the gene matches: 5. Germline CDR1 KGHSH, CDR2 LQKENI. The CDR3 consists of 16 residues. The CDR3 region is CASSPISGGYQETQYF. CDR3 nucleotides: TGTGCCAGCTCACCCATAAGCGGGGGGTACCAAGAGACCCAGTACTTC.

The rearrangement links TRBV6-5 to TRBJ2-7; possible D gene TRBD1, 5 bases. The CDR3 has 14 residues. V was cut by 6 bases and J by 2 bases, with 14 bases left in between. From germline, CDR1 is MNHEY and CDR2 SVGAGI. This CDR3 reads CASSPDSFTYEQYF. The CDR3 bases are TGTGCCAGCAGCCCCGACAGTTTTACCTACGAGCAGTACTTC.

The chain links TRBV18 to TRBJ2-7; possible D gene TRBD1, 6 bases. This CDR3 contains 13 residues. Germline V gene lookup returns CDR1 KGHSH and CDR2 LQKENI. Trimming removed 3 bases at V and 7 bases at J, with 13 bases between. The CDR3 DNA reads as TGTGCCAGCTCACCTCCGGGACATCCGGAGCAGTACTTC. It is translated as CASSPPGHPEQYF.

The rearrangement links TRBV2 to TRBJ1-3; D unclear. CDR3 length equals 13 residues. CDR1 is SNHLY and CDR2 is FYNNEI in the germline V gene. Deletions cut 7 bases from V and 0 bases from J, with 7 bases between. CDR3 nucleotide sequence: TGTGCCAGCAAACGGGTCTCTGGAAACACCATATATTTT. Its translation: CASKRVSGNTIYF.